A selection of T cell receptor beta chains follows, all from one sample in a study of CD8 T cells in ankylosing spondylitis. Each CDR3 protein gets one entry after TCRdb re-called the 5' RACE reads with MiXCR. The table records 250,000 to 400,000 distinct CDR3 sequences, more than 9% of them present only once. Sequencing input: blood, either unsorted or a sorted T cell fraction (not recorded which). The source of these receptors is a female donor with ankylosing spondylitis or in good health (not recorded which). Both conserved end residues are part of each CDR3. The D gene is left open where the match is weak. Size is stated for part of the rows, as once, few or many counts, or as a class when the clone is expanded.

V gene,J gene,clone size,D gene,CDR3 DNA,CDR3 protein
TRBV5-6,TRBJ2-7,-,-,TGTGCCAGCAGCTCGGGGCACTACGAGCAGTACTTC,CASSSGHYEQYF
TRBV19,TRBJ2-5,-,-,TGTGCCAGTAGTATGTTGCGGGGTGAGACCCAGTACTTC,CASSMLRGETQYF
TRBV6-1,TRBJ2-1,many,TRBD2,TGTGCCAGCAGAAACGCTGGTAGCGGGAGCTACAATGAGCAGTTCTTC,CASRNAGSGSYNEQFF
TRBV20-1,TRBJ2-7,-,TRBD2,TGCAGTGCTAGTAGTTTACCAACTAGCGGAGCTACCTACGAGCATTACTTC,CSASSLPTSGATYEHYF
TRBV5-1,TRBJ1-2,many,-,TGCGCCAGCAGCGCCAGGATAGACTATGGCTACACCTTC,CASSARIDYGYTF
TRBV27,TRBJ1-3,many,-,TGTGCCAGCAGTTTGACCGCTGGAAACACCATATATTTT,CASSLTAGNTIYF
TRBV20-1,TRBJ2-1,-,-,TGCAGTGCGAGTCGGCCGAACACGAATGAGCAGTTCTTC,CSASRPNTNEQFF
TRBV5-1,TRBJ1-5,many,TRBD1,TGCGCCAGCAGCCGTGACAGGGAACAGCCCCAGCATTTT,CASSRDREQPQHF
TRBV5-1,TRBJ1-1,-,TRBD1,TGCGCCAGCACCTTGACAGGGAGGACTGAAGCTTTCTTT,CASTLTGRTEAFF
TRBV7-2,TRBJ2-7,many,-,TGTGCCAGCAGCTTATCCCTTAGCTCCTACGAGCAGTACTTC,CASSLSLSSYEQYF
TRBV27,TRBJ2-7,many,-,TGTGCCAGCAGTAGGGAGCCCGGGATCTACTACGAGCAGTACTTC,CASSREPGIYYEQYF
TRBV6-5,TRBJ2-1,few,TRBD2,TGTGCCAGCAGTTACGGTGGCGGGGGGGCGTATGAGCAGTTCTTC,CASSYGGGGAYEQFF
TRBV12-3/TRBV12-4,TRBJ1-5,many,-,TGTGCCAGCAGTTTTCGGAGTGGGTCAAATCAGCCCCAGCATTTT,CASSFRSGSNQPQHF
TRBV18,TRBJ2-3,few,-,TGTGCCAGCTCACCGCTTAGTCGCTCAGATACGCAGTATTTT,CASSPLSRSDTQYF
TRBV5-8,TRBJ2-7,few,-,TGTGCCAGCAGTCCGGACGGCCTCCTCGGGCAGTACTTC,CASSPDGLLGQYF
TRBV12-3/TRBV12-4,TRBJ2-3,many,-,TGTGCCAGCAGTCAGGGTTTGGATACGCAGTATTTT,CASSQGLDTQYF
TRBV20-1,TRBJ1-1,many,-,TGCAGTGCTAGCCCAGGGGAGAACACTGAAGCTTTCTTT,CSASPGENTEAFF